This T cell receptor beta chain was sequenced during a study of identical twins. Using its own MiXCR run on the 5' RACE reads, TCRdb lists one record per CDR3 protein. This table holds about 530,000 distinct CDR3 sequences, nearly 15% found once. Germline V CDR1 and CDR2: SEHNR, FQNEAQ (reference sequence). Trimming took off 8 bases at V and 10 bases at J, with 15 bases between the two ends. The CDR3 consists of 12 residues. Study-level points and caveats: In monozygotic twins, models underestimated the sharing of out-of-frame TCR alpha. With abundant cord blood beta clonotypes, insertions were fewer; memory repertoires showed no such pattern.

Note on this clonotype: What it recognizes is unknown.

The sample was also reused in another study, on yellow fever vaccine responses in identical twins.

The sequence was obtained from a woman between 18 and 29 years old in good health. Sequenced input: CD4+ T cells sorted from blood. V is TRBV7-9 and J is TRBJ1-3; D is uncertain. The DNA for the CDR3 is TGTGCCAGCGGTAGAGGGCTGGGGACCATATATTTT. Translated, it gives CASGRGLGTIYF.